Listed below are T cell receptor beta chains from one sample, sequenced in a study of blood T cell repertoires in COVID-19. Generated by immunoSEQ multiplex PCR, the TCRdb table keeps only in-frame clones and is missing some. Of over 75,000 clones detected, about 91% appear once; the ten largest clones hold roughly 5.4%. Sequencing was performed on peripheral blood. All receptors come from a woman aged 80 or older with active COVID-19. Both conserved end residues are part of each CDR3. A D gene is named only where the DNA matches it firmly. Clone size is shown for a subset of rows, as once, few, many or a class of expanded clone.

>TRBV7-9|14|TRBJ1-1|.|.
CASSSLWGMGEAFF
TGTGCCAGCAGCTCACTGTGGGGCATGGGTGAAGCTTTCTTT
>TRBV7-8|16|TRBJ2-4|.|TRBD1
CASSLGQGAGKNIQYF
TGTGCCAGCAGCTTAGGGCAGGGGGCTGGCAAAAACATTCAGTACTTC
>TRBV10-3|14|TRBJ1-2|.|.
CAISGGASGGDYTF
TGTGCCATCAGCGGTGGGGCCTCTGGGGGCGACTACACCTTC
>TRBV4-3|16|TRBJ2-1|.|TRBD2
CASSQVRTSGFNEQFF
TGCGCCAGCAGCCAAGTCAGGACTAGCGGCTTCAATGAGCAGTTCTTC
>TRBV28|14|TRBJ2-7|once|TRBD1
CASSFLDRVDEQYF
TGTGCCAGCAGTTTCCTAGACAGGGTTGACGAGCAGTACTTC
>TRBV5-1|13|TRBJ1-2|.|.
CASSLDGDYGYTF
TGCGCCAGCAGCTTGGACGGAGACTATGGCTACACCTTC
>TRBV28|15|TRBJ2-3|.|.
CASSRAGASTDTQYF
TGTGCCAGCAGCCGGGCGGGCGCAAGCACAGATACGCAGTATTTT
>TRBV7-2|15|TRBJ1-4|.|TRBD1
CASSLNRGGIEKLFF
TGTGCCAGCAGCTTGAACAGGGGAGGTATTGAAAAACTGTTTTTT
>TRBV5-1|15|TRBJ2-5|once|.
CASSLGAGRGETQYF
TGCGCCAGCAGCTTAGGGGCAGGGCGGGGAGAGACCCAGTACTTC
>TRBV27|17|TRBJ1-6|.|.
CASSVIKRAGGHSPLHF
TGTGCCAGCAGCGTTATAAAGAGGGCAGGAGGTCATTCACCCCTCCACTTT
>TRBV10-3|13|TRBJ2-5|.|.
CAISDTEIETQYF
TGTGCCATCAGTGACACAGAGATAGAGACCCAGTACTTC
>TRBV28|11|TRBJ1-4|.|.
CATLTNEKLFF
TGTGCCACCCTAACTAATGAAAAACTGTTTTTT
>TRBV28|14|TRBJ2-1|.|.
CASSLLATYNEQFF
TGTGCCAGCAGTTTACTAGCGACATACAATGAGCAGTTCTTC
>TRBV5-4|15|TRBJ1-1|.|TRBD1
CASSLEIGGAIGAFF
TGTGCCAGCAGCTTGGAAATAGGGGGCGCGATTGGTGCTTTCTTT
>TRBV9|16|TRBJ2-3|.|TRBD2
CASSVAPSGSADTQYF
TGTGCCAGCAGCGTAGCTCCTAGCGGGAGCGCAGATACGCAGTATTTT
>TRBV7-2|15|TRBJ2-5|.|TRBD2
CASSLLGGGPETQYF
TGTGCCAGCAGCTTACTCGGGGGGGGTCCAGAGACCCAGTACTTC
>TRBV5-1|16|TRBJ2-7|.|TRBD1
CASSLAGQGATYEQYF
TGCGCCAGCAGCTTGGCTGGACAGGGGGCCACCTACGAGCAGTACTTC
>TRBV11-3|17|TRBJ2-2|.|TRBD1
CASSLVPTGYHTGELFF
TGTGCCAGCAGCTTAGTCCCGACAGGGTACCACACCGGGGAGCTGTTTTTT
>TRBV19|15|TRBJ1-2|.|TRBD1
CASSTSRQGTYGYTF
TGTGCCAGTAGTACTTCGAGACAGGGGACCTATGGCTACACCTTC
>TRBV3-1/TRBV3-2|14|TRBJ2-5|.|.
CASSQSGYKETQYF
TGTGCCAGCAGCCAGAGCGGGTACAAAGAGACCCAGTACTTC
>TRBV7-2|13|TRBJ1-5|few|.
CASSRVRDQPQHF
TGTGCCAGCAGCCGGGTTCGAGACCAGCCCCAGCATTTT
>TRBV28|14|TRBJ1-5|few|TRBD1
CASSTDRVPEPQHF
TGTGCCAGCAGTACTGACAGGGTACCGGAGCCCCAGCATTTT
>TRBV28|15|TRBJ2-7|.|TRBD2
CASSFYGGRGYEQYF
TGTGCCAGCAGTTTCTATGGCGGGAGAGGATACGAGCAGTACTTC
>TRBV7-8|15|TRBJ1-2|.|TRBD1
CASSSQDRVSYGYTF
TGTGCCAGCAGCTCACAGGACAGGGTGAGCTATGGCTACACCTTC
>TRBV5-5|14|TRBJ1-2|.|TRBD1
CASSLGQGYYGYTF
TGTGCCAGCAGCCTTGGACAGGGCTACTATGGCTACACCTTC
>TRBV19|14|TRBJ2-5|.|.
CASSSLGRGETQYF
TGTGCCAGTAGTTCCCTGGGTAGGGGAGAGACCCAGTACTTC
>TRBV6-6|13|TRBJ1-2|many|TRBD1
CASRGDRAYGYTF
TGTGCCAGCAGAGGGGACAGAGCCTATGGCTACACCTTC
>TRBV18|15|TRBJ2-7|.|TRBD1
CASSQTGQGFSEQYF
TGTGCCAGCTCACAGACGGGACAGGGGTTTAGCGAGCAGTACTTC
>TRBV28|14|TRBJ1-3|.|.
CASSAGTAGNTIYF
TGTGCCAGCAGCGCAGGGACTGCTGGAAACACCATATATTTT
>TRBV12-3/TRBV12-4|13|TRBJ2-3|.|.
CASNGAGADTQYF
TGTGCCAGCAACGGGGCAGGGGCAGATACGCAGTATTTT
>TRBV12-3/TRBV12-4|12|TRBJ1-2|.|.
CASSMDSYGYTF
TGTGCCAGCAGTATGGACAGCTATGGCTACACCTTC
>TRBV19|15|TRBJ2-1|.|TRBD2
CASSMGGGGYNEQFF
TGTGCCAGTAGTATGGGTGGGGGAGGGTACAATGAGCAGTTCTTC
>TRBV3-1/TRBV3-2|19|TRBJ2-1|.|.
CASSQERRLVLAWETEQFF
TGTGCCAGCAGCCAAGAACGACGGTTGGTGCTAGCGTGGGAAACAGAGCAGTTCTTC
>TRBV4-3|12|TRBJ1-1|once|.
CASSQGGAEAFF
TGCGCCAGCAGCCAAGGGGGGGCTGAAGCTTTCTTT
>TRBV7-7|15|TRBJ2-7|.|TRBD2
CASSATSVPSYEQYF
TGTGCCAGCAGCGCGACTAGCGTACCCTCCTACGAGCAGTACTTC
>TRBV15|16|TRBJ1-2|few|.
CATSKDSAGPRGGYTF
TGTGCCACCAGCAAAGACTCCGCAGGGCCAAGGGGTGGCTACACCTTC
>TRBV24-1|17|TRBJ2-1|.|TRBD2
CATSDGRRLAGYNEQFF
TGTGCCACCAGTGATGGCAGGCGACTAGCGGGGTACAATGAGCAGTTCTTC
>TRBV28|16|TRBJ1-5|.|.
CASSLTVQVGNQPQHF
TGTGCCAGCAGTTTAACGGTACAGGTGGGCAATCAGCCCCAGCATTTT
>TRBV7-2|14|TRBJ2-5|once|.
CASSWRALQETQYF
TGTGCCAGCAGCTGGCGGGCCTTACAAGAGACCCAGTACTTC
>TRBV19|15|TRBJ2-5|once|TRBD2
CASRQSGSLGETQYF
TGTGCCAGTAGACAAAGCGGGAGCCTTGGGGAGACCCAGTACTTC
>TRBV5-1|14|TRBJ2-2|.|TRBD1
CASSPRGSDGELFF
TGCGCCAGCAGCCCCAGGGGGTCGGACGGGGAGCTGTTTTTT
>TRBV7-2|16|TRBJ2-1|.|TRBD2
CASSFSSGRANNEQFF
TGTGCCAGCAGCTTCTCTAGCGGGAGGGCCAACAATGAGCAGTTCTTC
>TRBV5-4|18|TRBJ2-1|.|TRBD1
CASKRTGGSVRDYNEQFF
TGTGCCAGCAAGAGGACAGGGGGGAGCGTCAGGGACTACAATGAGCAGTTCTTC